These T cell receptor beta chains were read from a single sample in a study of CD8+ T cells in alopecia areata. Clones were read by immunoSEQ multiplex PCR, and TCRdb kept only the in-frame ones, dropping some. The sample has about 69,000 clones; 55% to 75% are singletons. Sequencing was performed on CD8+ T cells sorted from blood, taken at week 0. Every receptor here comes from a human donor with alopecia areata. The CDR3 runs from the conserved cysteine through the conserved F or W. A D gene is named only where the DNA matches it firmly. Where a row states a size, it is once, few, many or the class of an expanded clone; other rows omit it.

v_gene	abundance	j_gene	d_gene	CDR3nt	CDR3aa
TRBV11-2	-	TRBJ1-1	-	TGTGCCAGCAGCTTTTCCGGAAACACTGAAGCTTTCTTT	CASSFSGNTEAFF
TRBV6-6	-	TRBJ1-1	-	TGTGCCAGCAGTTACGGGGAGGGGATCACTGAAGCTTTCTTT	CASSYGEGITEAFF
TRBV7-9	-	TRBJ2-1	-	TGTGCCAGCAGCTTGTGGACTGGGGGGCCCTTATCCTACAATGAGCAGTTCTTC	CASSLWTGGPLSYNEQFF
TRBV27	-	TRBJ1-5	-	TGTGCCAACAAGCATGCCAATCAGCCCCAGCATTTT	CANKHANQPQHF
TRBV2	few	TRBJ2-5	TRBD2	TGTGCCAGCAGTAGCGGGGGGTACCAAGAGACCCAGTACTTC	CASSSGGYQETQYF
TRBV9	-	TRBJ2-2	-	TGTGCCAGCAGCGTAGAGAACGGGGAGCTGTTTTTT	CASSVENGELFF
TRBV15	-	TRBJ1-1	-	TGTGCCACCAGCAGAGTAAACAATGAAGCTTTCTTT	CATSRVNNEAFF
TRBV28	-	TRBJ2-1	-	TGTGCCAGCAGGTCGGACAGCCATCAATACAATGAGCAGTTCTTC	CASRSDSHQYNEQFF
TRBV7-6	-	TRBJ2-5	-	TGTGCCAGCAGCTTAGCGATTGCGGGGGCTAGGGAGACCCAGTACTTC	CASSLAIAGARETQYF
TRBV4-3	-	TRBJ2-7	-	TGCGCCAGCAGCCAAGCCGGCGATGCCGAGCAGTACTTC	CASSQAGDAEQYF
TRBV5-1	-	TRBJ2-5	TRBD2	TGCGCCAGCAGCCATCCCAAAACTAGCGGACAAGAGACCCAGTACTTC	CASSHPKTSGQETQYF
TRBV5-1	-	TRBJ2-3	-	TGCGCCAGCAGCTTGAGTCACCGCCGCGGAGGTGTGCTTGGGTGGGGCACAGATACGCAGTATTTT	CASSLSHRRGGVLGWGTDTQYF
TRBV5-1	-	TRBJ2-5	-	TGCGCCAGCAGCTTTGGCCCACAAGAGACCCAGTACTTC	CASSFGPQETQYF
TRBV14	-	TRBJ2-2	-	TGTGCCAGCCGGACTGCGGGCACCGGGGAGCTGTTTTTT	CASRTAGTGELFF
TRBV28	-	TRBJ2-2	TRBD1	TGTGCCAGCAGGTCCGGGACAGGGGACACCGGGGAGCTGTTTTTT	CASRSGTGDTGELFF
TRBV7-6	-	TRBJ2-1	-	TGTGCCAGCAGCTTAGAGGTACAGGGATTGTACAATGAGCAGTTCTTC	CASSLEVQGLYNEQFF
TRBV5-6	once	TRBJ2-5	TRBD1	TGTGCCAGCACCAGGACAGGGGGTGAGACCCAGTACTTC	CASTRTGGETQYF
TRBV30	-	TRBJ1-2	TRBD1	TGTGCCTGGAGTTACGACAGGGGGATTGGCTACACCTTC	CAWSYDRGIGYTF
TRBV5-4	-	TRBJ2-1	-	TGTGCCAGCAGCGCTCCCCCTAGCCCTGAGCAGTTCTTC	CASSAPPSPEQFF
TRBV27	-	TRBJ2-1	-	TGTGCCAGCAGTTTACCAGGCTACAATGAGCAGTTCTTC	CASSLPGYNEQFF
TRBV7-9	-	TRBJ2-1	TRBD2	TGTGCCAGCAGCCCGGGACTAGCGGGAGGGAGCTCCTACAATGAGCAGTTCTTC	CASSPGLAGGSSYNEQFF
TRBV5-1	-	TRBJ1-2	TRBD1	TGCGCCAGCAGCTTGGAGTGGACAGGGGGTTCGGATGGCTACACCTTC	CASSLEWTGGSDGYTF
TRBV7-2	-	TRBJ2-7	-	TGTGCCAGCAGCTTTGGCGCCACGACCTACGAGCAGTACTTC	CASSFGATTYEQYF
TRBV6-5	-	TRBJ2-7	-	TGTGCCAGCAGTTACTCTCGCGGGGTCTCCTACGAGCAGTACTTC	CASSYSRGVSYEQYF
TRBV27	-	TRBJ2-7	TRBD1	TGTGCCAGCAGTACACCGGGACAGGGTAGCTACGAGCAGTACTTC	CASSTPGQGSYEQYF
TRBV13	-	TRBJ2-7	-	TGTGCCAGCAGCCTGAGGGGCGGGATGGACTCCTACGAGCAGTACTTC	CASSLRGGMDSYEQYF
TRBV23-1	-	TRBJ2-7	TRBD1	TGCGCCAGCAGGATCGGGACAGGGGGTAGTTACGAGCAGTACTTC	CASRIGTGGSYEQYF
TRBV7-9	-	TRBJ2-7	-	TGTGCCAGCAGCTATCCGGGCCGAGGGGACTACGAGCAGTACTTC	CASSYPGRGDYEQYF
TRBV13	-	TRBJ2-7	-	TGTGCCAGCAGCGGCGGGACGAGGGAGCAGTACTTC	CASSGGTREQYF
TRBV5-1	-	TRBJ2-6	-	TGCGCCAGCAGCCTAACGATCTCTGGGGCCAACGTCCTGACTTTC	CASSLTISGANVLTF
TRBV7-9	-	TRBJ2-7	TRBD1	TGTGCCAGCAGCTCTCCGGGACAGGGGGGCGAGCAGTACTTC	CASSSPGQGGEQYF
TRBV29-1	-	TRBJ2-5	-	TGCAGCGTTGAACCCGGATTCCTGGGAGCAGTGACCCAGTACTTC	CSVEPGFLGAVTQYF
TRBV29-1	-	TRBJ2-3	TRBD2	TGCAGCGTTGAGGAAACTAGCGTGGGAACAGATACGCAGTATTTT	CSVEETSVGTDTQYF
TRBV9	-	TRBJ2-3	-	TGTGCCAGCAGCGAAAGGCCGGATACGCAGTATTTT	CASSERPDTQYF
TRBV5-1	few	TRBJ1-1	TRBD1	TGCGCCAGCAGCCAAGAATTTGGGGACAGGGGTTATGAAGCTTTCTTT	CASSQEFGDRGYEAFF
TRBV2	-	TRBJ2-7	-	TGTGCCAGCATGGGCCACGAGCAGTACTTC	CASMGHEQYF